These 7 T cell receptor beta chains originate from one sample sequenced in a study of Graves' ophthalmopathy and Graves' hyperthyroidism. The authors amplified TCR beta CDR3 regions, and they did so from RNA transcripts for repertoire sequencing. The first-round RT-PCR employed HTBI primers together with the Qiagen OneStep RT-PCR kit. A multiplex PCR was then performed as the second round. TCRdb re-analysed the multiplex PCR reads in MiXCR, keeping a single row per CDR3 protein. The sample has over 500,000 distinct CDR3 sequences; approximately 21% are singletons. Sequencing input: peripheral blood. These receptors originate from a woman aged 18-35 years with stable Graves' hyperthyroidism. Some clones in this sample may be carry-over from other donors' samples.

In this sample, this clonotype turned up a few times. This chain connects TRBV29-1 to TRBJ1-2; D not resolved. V lost 1 base and J 6 bases, leaving 21 bases between the germline ends. The germline CDR1 and CDR2 sequences are SQVTM and ANQGSEA. CDR3 length: 16 amino acids. CDR3 bases: TGCAGCGTTGAAGTAAATGATGCCAGGACCGATGATGGCTACACCTTC. It is translated as CSVEVNDARTDDGYTF.

The chain carries TRBV18 and TRBJ1-1; D not certain. The CDR3 runs 14 residues. Germline V gene data show CDR1 as KGHSH and CDR2 as LQKENI. V dropped 2 bases and J dropped 1 base, with 8 bases sitting between them. DNA for the CDR3: TGTGCCAGCTCACCATTGATGGGGAACACTGAAGCTTTCTTT. This sequence encodes CASSPLMGNTEAFF.

This clonotype was seen many times. The chain has TRBV14 and TRBJ1-2; D gene ambiguous. Looked up from germline, CDR1 is SGHDN and CDR2 is FVKESK. This CDR3 contains 10 residues. Trimming cost V 6 bases and J 8 bases, with 7 bases left between them. As DNA, the CDR3 is TGTGCCAGCAGGTCAAGGGGCTACACCTTC. Protein: CASRSRGYTF.

The V call is TRBV6-1, the J call TRBJ2-7; 7 bases align to TRBD1. V shed 8 bases and J 2 bases; nucleotides not matched to a gene: 6. In germline, CDR1 is MNHNS, CDR2 SASEGT. This CDR3 has 13 amino acids. The CDR3 sequence: CASRDSVTYEQYF. In DNA, the CDR3 is TGTGCCAGCCGGGACAGTGTTACCTACGAGCAGTACTTC.

This clonotype was counted ten times or more. V usage is TRBV19 and J usage is TRBJ2-6; 7 bases are a match to TRBD1. The V gene end was trimmed by 6 bases and the J gene end by 0 bases; junction bases not matched to a gene: 8. CDR1 is LNHDA and CDR2 is SQIVND in the germline V gene (reference sequence). The CDR3 sequence is 17 residues long. Here the CDR3 reads CASRSRDSLSGANVLTF. In nucleotides, the CDR3 is TGTGCCAGTAGGAGCCGGGACAGCCTCTCTGGGGCCAACGTCCTGACTTTC.

V gene TRBV2 combines with J gene TRBJ2-7; 13 positions agree with TRBD2. The CDR3 has 16 residues. V gave up 2 bases and J gave up 3 bases; unmatched junction bases: 4. Germline CDR1 SNHLY, CDR2 FYNNEI. The DNA of the CDR3 is TGTGCCAGCAGTGAAACCCGGACTAGCGGGAGCTACGAGCAGTACTTC. It translates to CASSETRTSGSYEQYF.

The table lists this clonotype with many counts. This rearrangement joins TRBV20-1 to TRBJ2-7, with 11 bases identical to TRBD2. The germline gives CDR1 DFQATT, CDR2 SNEGSKA (reference sequence). This CDR3 has 14 residues. V lost 5 bases and J lost 4; bases outside the gene matches: 7. DNA of the CDR3: TGCAGTGCTCCCCGACTAGCGGGATTATACGAGCAGTACTTC. It specifies CSAPRLAGLYEQYF.